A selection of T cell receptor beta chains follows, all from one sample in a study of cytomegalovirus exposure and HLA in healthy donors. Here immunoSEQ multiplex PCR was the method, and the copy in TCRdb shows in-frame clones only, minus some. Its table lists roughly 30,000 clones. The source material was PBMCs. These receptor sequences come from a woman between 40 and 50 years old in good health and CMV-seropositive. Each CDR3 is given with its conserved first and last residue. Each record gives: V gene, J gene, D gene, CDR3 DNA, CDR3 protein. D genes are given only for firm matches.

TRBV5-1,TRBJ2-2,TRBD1,TGCGCCAGCAGCGGGACAGCTGCGAACACCGGGGAGCTGTTTTTT,CASSGTAANTGELFF
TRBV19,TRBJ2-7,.,TGTGCCAGTAGTTCTGACTCCAGCCGAAGGTACGAGCAGTACTTC,CASSSDSSRRYEQYF
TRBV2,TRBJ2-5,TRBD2,TGTGCCAGCACCCTCAGGGCTAGCGGTGGAGAGACCCAGTACTTC,CASTLRASGGETQYF
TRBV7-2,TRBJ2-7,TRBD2,TGTGCCAGCAGCTCCGTCCCGGGACTAGTGGGCGAGCAGTACTTC,CASSSVPGLVGEQYF
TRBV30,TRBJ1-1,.,TGTGCCTGGAGTACGGGGACTGAAGCTTTCTTT,CAWSTGTEAFF
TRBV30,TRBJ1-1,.,TGTGCCTGGAGCCGGCTCCGGGGGGACACTGAAGCTTTCTTT,CAWSRLRGDTEAFF
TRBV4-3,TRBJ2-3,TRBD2,TGCGCCAGCAGCCAAGAAGAGCGGGAGTATGGGGCAGATACGCAGTATTTT,CASSQEEREYGADTQYF
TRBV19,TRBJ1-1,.,TGTGCCAGTACCCCCAGGGTCGGTTGGGACACTGAAGCTTTCTTT,CASTPRVGWDTEAFF
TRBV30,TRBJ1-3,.,TGTGCCTGGAGTCAAACAGGGTCCGGAAACACCATATATTTT,CAWSQTGSGNTIYF
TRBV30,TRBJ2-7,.,TGTGCCTGGAGTGCCCTGAGGTGGGCCTACGAGCAGTACTTC,CAWSALRWAYEQYF
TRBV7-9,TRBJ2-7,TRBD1,TGTGCCAGCAGCAGACAGGGGGGCTACGAGCAGTACTTC,CASSRQGGYEQYF
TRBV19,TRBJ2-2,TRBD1,TGTGCCAGTAAGGGACAGGGGGGAACCGGGGAGCTGTTTTTT,CASKGQGGTGELFF
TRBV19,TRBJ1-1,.,TGTGCCAGTAGTATAGTCGGGGCGGGGGGGAACACTGAAGCTTTCTTT,CASSIVGAGGNTEAFF
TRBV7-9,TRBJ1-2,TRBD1,TGTGCCAGCAGCCCCGGGACAGGGGCTTTCTATGGCTACACCTTC,CASSPGTGAFYGYTF
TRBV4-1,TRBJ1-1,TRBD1,TGCGCCAGCAGAACCGGGACAGGGGGTTTCACTGAAGCTTTCTTT,CASRTGTGGFTEAFF
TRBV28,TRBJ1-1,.,TGTGCCAGCAGTTTACGACAGCCCACTGAAGCTTTCTTT,CASSLRQPTEAFF
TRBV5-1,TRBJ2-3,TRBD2,TGCGCCAGCGGTCTAGGAACTAGCGGACACACAGATACGCAGTATTTT,CASGLGTSGHTDTQYF
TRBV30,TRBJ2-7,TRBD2,TGTGCCTGGAGCACGGGGACTAGCGGGAGGGCCTACGAGCAGTACTTC,CAWSTGTSGRAYEQYF
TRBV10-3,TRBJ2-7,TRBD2,TGTGCCATCAATCCCGGGCGGGCGGGGGAGGGCGAGCAGTACTTC,CAINPGRAGEGEQYF
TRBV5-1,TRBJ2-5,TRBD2,TGCGCCAGCAGTTCTCCCTTAGGTAGCGGGTTTCCGAGGGAGACCCAGTACTTC,CASSSPLGSGFPRETQYF
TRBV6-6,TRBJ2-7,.,TGTGCCAGTTGGTCGGCGGCGGAGGTAGACGAGCAGTACTTC,CASWSAAEVDEQYF
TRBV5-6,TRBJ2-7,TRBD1,TGTGCCAGCAGCCGTCATCCAGGGGGTACGCAGTACTTC,CASSRHPGGTQYF
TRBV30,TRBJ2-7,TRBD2,TGTGCCTGGAGTGTCAGGACTAGCGCCAGCTCCTACGAGCAGTACTTC,CAWSVRTSASSYEQYF
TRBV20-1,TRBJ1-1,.,TGCAGTGCCCATCGGGGTACTGAAGCTTTCTTT,CSAHRGTEAFF
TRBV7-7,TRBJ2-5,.,TGTGCTAGCAGCTTGAACTACTTGGAGACCCAGTACTTC,CASSLNYLETQYF
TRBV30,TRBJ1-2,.,TGTGCCTGGAGTGTACTAGTGGGCAACTATGGCTACACCTTC,CAWSVLVGNYGYTF
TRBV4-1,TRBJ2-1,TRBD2,TGCGCCAGCAGCCAGCCCACTAGCGGGAGGGCCTTCAATGAGCAGTTCTTC,CASSQPTSGRAFNEQFF
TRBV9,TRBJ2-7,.,TGTGCCAGCACCCGGGGTGAGCAGTACTTC,CASTRGEQYF
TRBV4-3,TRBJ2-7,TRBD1,TGCGCCAGCAGCCAAGACTGGCAGGGGGCGGATGAGCAGTACTTC,CASSQDWQGADEQYF
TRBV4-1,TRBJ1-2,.,TGCGCCAGCAGCCAAGTTGGGGCAGGGCGCGGCTACACCTTC,CASSQVGAGRGYTF
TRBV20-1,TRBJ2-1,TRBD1,TGCAGTGCGAAGACAGGGCAGGCCTTCTTCTTC,CSAKTGQAFFF
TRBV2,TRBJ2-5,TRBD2,TGTGCCAGCAGTGAAGCCACTAGCGGTTTGGGGACCCAGTACTTC,CASSEATSGLGTQYF
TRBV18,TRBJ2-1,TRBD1,TGTGCCAGCTCACCACCGGGGACAGGGGGCGAAGAGCAGTTCTTC,CASSPPGTGGEEQFF
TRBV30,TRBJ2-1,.,TGTGCCTGGAGTGTAGGAGGGCCTAATGAGCAGTTCTTC,CAWSVGGPNEQFF
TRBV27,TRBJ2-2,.,TGTGCCAGCACCAGCCGGATGGGAGTTTGGGCCGGGGAGCTGTTTTTT,CASTSRMGVWAGELFF
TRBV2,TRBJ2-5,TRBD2,TGTGCCAGCAGTGAAGCTAGCGGGAGGGTTCAACAGACCCAGTACTTC,CASSEASGRVQQTQYF
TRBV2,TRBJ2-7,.,TGTGCCAGCAGTAAAAACCCAGGGACTCCCCCCGAGCAGTACTTC,CASSKNPGTPPEQYF
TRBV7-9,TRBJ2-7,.,TGTGCCAGCAGCCCTTACAGGGGGGGTTACGAGCAGTACTTC,CASSPYRGGYEQYF
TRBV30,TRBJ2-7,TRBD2,TGTGCCTGGAGTCTCCTCCGGGAGGGAGGCTACGAGCAGTACTTC,CAWSLLREGGYEQYF
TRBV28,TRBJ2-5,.,TGTGCCAGCAAACAGAGTAACCAAGAGACCCAGTACTTC,CASKQSNQETQYF
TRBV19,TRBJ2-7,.,TGTGCCAGTAGTATAGGTACAGCCGGAATGTACTTC,CASSIGTAGMYF
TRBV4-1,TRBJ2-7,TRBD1,TGCGCCAGCAGCCAAGGACAGGGAGAAGGCTACGAGCAGTACTTC,CASSQGQGEGYEQYF